The clone carrying this T cell receptor (beta chain) was detected a few times. Its antigen is unknown. The data originate from a study of response to subunit inactivated influenza vaccine. Findings and caveats of the study: Authors proposed each seasonal influenza vaccination draws in few new T cells.

TCRdb called the RT-PCR reads again in MiXCR, with one record for every CDR3 protein. The table has about 650,000 distinct CDR3 sequences, approximately 15% seen once; the top ten hold around 10%. Per germline, CDR1 MGHRA and CDR2 YSYEKL. Trimming stripped 4 bases from V and 0 bases from J, with 9 bases between. The CDR3 loop spans 15 amino acids. The chain recombines TRBV4-1 with TRBJ1-4; unclear D gene. This sequence was found in a man between 45 and 60 years old who received an inactivated influenza vaccine. Sequencing used PBMCs from blood, obtained roughly 12 days after vaccination. CDR3 DNA sequence: TGCGCCAGCAGCCGAAAGCCGGCAACTAATGAAAAACTGTTTTTT. Encoded protein: CASSRKPATNEKLFF.